These 27 T cell receptor beta chains came from one sample sequenced in a study of blood T cell repertoires in COVID-19. Produced via immunoSEQ multiplex PCR; TCRdb's table is partial and in-frame only. This sample has 250,000 to 350,000 clones; roughly nine tenths occur once, and the top ten carry around 3%. Specimen: PBMCs or T cells enriched from blood (not recorded which). All receptors derive from a woman between 45 and 65 years old who had recovered from COVID-19.

The chain combines TRBV19 with TRBJ1-2, with TRBD1 identical over 11 bases. Germline V gene sequence: CDR1 LNHDA, CDR2 SQIVND (reference sequence). V lost 4 bases and J lost 2; bases outside the gene matches: 9. This CDR3 is built from 17 residues. CDR3 DNA sequence: TGTGCCAGTAGTAAAGCCGGACAGGGGGCACGAAACTATGGCTACACCTTC. Translating gives CASSKAGQGARNYGYTF. The complete variable domain, with remaining parts taken from reference TRBV19 and TRBJ1-2, reads DGGITQSPKYLFRKEGQNVTLSCEQNLNHDAMYWYRQDPGQGLRLIYYSQIVNDFQKGDIAEGYSVSREKKESFPLTVTSAQKNPTAFYLCASSKAGQGARNYGYTFGSGTRLTVV.

The table lists this clone with a few counts. This chain joins TRBV19 and TRBJ1-3; D uncertain. CDR1 is LNHDA, CDR2 SQIVND, per germline (reference sequence). V was cut by 3 bases and J by 2 bases, with 5 bases left in between. The CDR3 length is 13 residues. This CDR3 reads CASSIGTGNTIYF. The CDR3 nucleotides read TGTGCCAGTAGTATTGGCACTGGAAACACCATATATTTT.

This clone appeared a few times. The rearrangement joins TRBV19 to TRBJ2-1, with unresolved D. This CDR3 is 17 amino acids long. Germline assignment: CDR1 LNHDA and CDR2 SQIVND (reference sequence). Between the trimmed V and J ends, which lost 0 bases and 0 bases, there was a span of 12 bases. The CDR3 DNA reads as TGTGCCAGTAGTATAGACCGTGCGAGGAACTCCTACAATGAGCAGTTCTTC. Amino acid sequence: CASSIDRARNSYNEQFF.

The chain carries TRBV14 and TRBJ2-5, with D possibly TRBD2 on 6 matching bases. The V and J ends lost 1 base and 5 bases respectively, with 11 bases between them. From germline, CDR1 is SGHDN and CDR2 FVKESK. The CDR3 length is 14 residues. CDR3 protein: CASSQGWTTETQYF. CDR3 nucleotides: TGTGCCAGCAGCCAAGGTTGGACTACGGAGACCCAGTACTTC.

This rearrangement joins TRBV30 to TRBJ1-6, with 10 bases identical to TRBD1. This CDR3 has 13 amino acids. CDR1 is GTSNPN, CDR2 SVGIG, per germline (reference sequence). V dropped 5 bases and J dropped 7; count of bases not matched to a gene: 2. Here the CDR3 reads CAWGQGGNSPLHF. In DNA, the CDR3 is TGTGCCTGGGGACAGGGGGGAAATTCACCCCTCCACTTT.

The V and J genes are TRBV28 and TRBJ1-2; TRBD1 matches 9 bases. CDR1 MDHEN and CDR2 SYDVKM come from the germline V gene. The CDR3 runs 14 residues. Trimming took 10 bases from V and 0 from J; bases not matched to a gene: 6. The CDR3 sequence: CATLQGAANYGYTF. The CDR3 DNA is TGTGCCACCTTACAGGGGGCAGCTAACTATGGCTACACCTTC.

This sequence joins TRBV11-3 and TRBJ2-5, with a tentative D call TRBD2 (5 bases). The V end lost 5 bases, the J end lost 1 base, and 8 bases lay between the germline ends. Germline CDR1 reads SGHNT; CDR2 reads YENEEA. CDR3 size: 13 residues. The CDR3 protein is CASSPGSQETQYF. DNA for the CDR3: TGTGCCAGCAGCCCGGGGTCCCAAGAGACCCAGTACTTC.

This chain links TRBV29-1 with TRBJ1-2; 7 bases map to TRBD1. The germline CDR1 and CDR2 sequences are SQVTM and ANQGSEA. The CDR3 is made up of 12 amino acids. V lost 7 bases and J lost 6; bases outside the gene matches: 8. As DNA, the CDR3 is TGCAGCGGAAGGGGGCAAAGAGATGGCTACACCTTC. Translating it yields CSGRGQRDGYTF.

The chain uses TRBV18 and TRBJ2-1; 12 bases align to TRBD2. In germline, CDR1 is KGHSH, CDR2 LQKENI. The J segment lost 7 bases and the V segment lost 2 bases, leaving 9 bases of the junction unmatched. The CDR3 consists of 17 residues. CDR3 nucleotides: TGTGCCAGCTCACCAGTGGGAGGACTAGCGGGATTGAATGAGCAGTTCTTC. Amino acids: CASSPVGGLAGLNEQFF. Filled out from reference TRBV18 and TRBJ2-1, the complete variable domain reads NAGVMQNPRHLVRRRGQEARLRCSPMKGHSHVYWYRQLPEEGLKFMVYLQKENIIDESGMPKERFSAEFPKEGPSILRIQQVVRGDSAAYFCASSPVGGLAGLNEQFFGPGTRLTVL.

The J gene is TRBJ1-1, the V gene TRBV11-3; D remains ambiguous. There are 13 residues in the CDR3. CDR1 is SGHNT, CDR2 YENEEA, per germline. V lost 2 bases, J lost 4 bases, and 8 bases lay in between. CDR3 nucleotide sequence: TGTGCCAGCAGCTTACGGGCGGGCACTGAAGCTTTCTTT. This encodes CASSLRAGTEAFF.

The V and J genes are TRBV5-4 and TRBJ1-4, with D maybe TRBD1 (5 bases). The germline gives CDR1 SGHNT, CDR2 YYREEE (reference sequence). The CDR3 length is 15 residues. Trimming took off 3 bases at V and 3 bases at J, with 12 bases between the two ends. CDR3 coding DNA: TGTGCCAGCAGCTGGGGGGGTAAAGCTAATGAAAAACTGTTTTTT. Amino acid sequence: CASSWGGKANEKLFF. The full variable domain, completed using reference TRBV5-4 and TRBJ1-4, is ETGVTQSPTHLIKTRGQQVTLRCSSQSGHNTVSWYQQALGQGPQFIFQYYREEENGRGNFPPRFSGLQFPNYSSELNVNALELDDSALYLCASSWGGKANEKLFFGSGTQLSVL.

The J gene is TRBJ2-1, the V gene TRBV28, with 7 bases fitting TRBD2. CDR3 length equals 17 residues. The germline CDR1 and CDR2 sequences are MDHEN and SYDVKM. With 4 bases clipped from V and 0 bases from J, the junction kept 9 bases outside the gene matches. The CDR3 DNA follows: TGTGCCAGCAGTTATACCCCGGGAGGAAGCTCCTACAATGAGCAGTTCTTC. Its protein is CASSYTPGGSSYNEQFF.

The V gene is TRBV6-1, the J gene TRBJ2-3; no clear D. The V gene's germline CDR1 is MNHNS and CDR2 SASEGT. The CDR3 is 14 amino acids. Trimming left V 1 base short and J 2 bases short, with 7 bases between. The DNA for the CDR3 is TGTGCCAGCAGTGAAGTTATTCCCACAGATACGCAGTATTTT. Translated, it gives CASSEVIPTDTQYF.

This chain joins TRBV3-1 (or the pseudogene TRBV3-2) and TRBJ1-4, with D unclear. Trimming pared 4 bases from V and 4 bases from J, leaving 13 bases between. Germline-derived CDR1 and CDR2 are LGHDT and YNNKEL (reference sequence). CDR3 length equals 15 residues. This chain's CDR3 is CASSLAGSDNEKLFF. DNA for the CDR3: TGTGCCAGCAGCCTCGCCGGGTCGGATAATGAAAAACTGTTTTTT.

This sequence joins TRBV20-1 and TRBJ1-1; D is uncertain. Germline values: CDR1 DFQATT, CDR2 SNEGSKA (reference sequence). The CDR3 has 9 residues. Here the CDR3 reads CRPAGSAFF. The CDR3 DNA is TGCAGACCAGCGGGGAGTGCTTTCTTT.

The J gene is TRBJ1-3, the V gene TRBV7-9, with D maybe TRBD1 (5 bases). This CDR3 is built from 14 residues. Trimming removed 5 bases at V and 4 bases at J, with 12 bases between. The germline V gene has CDR1 SEHNR and CDR2 FQNEAQ (reference sequence). CDR3 amino acids: CASSTDSRGNTIYF. The CDR3 DNA reads as TGTGCCAGCAGCACAGACAGTCGAGGAAACACCATATATTTT.

This clone was counted only a few times. J is TRBJ2-7 and V is TRBV28; 9 bases line up with TRBD2. This CDR3 region has 14 residues. Germline trimming cut 8 bases from V and 2 bases from J; bases unmatched to any gene: 7. Germline CDR1 is MDHEN and CDR2 is SYDVKM. The CDR3 is CASSRLADAYEQYF. The CDR3, as DNA: TGTGCCAGCTCCCGACTAGCGGATGCCTACGAGCAGTACTTC.

The chain is built from TRBV7-9 and TRBJ2-7; D might be TRBD1 (6 bases). Germline CDR1 is SEHNR and CDR2 is FQNEAQ (reference sequence). With 6 bases removed from V and 2 bases from J, the gap between germline ends came to 20 bases. This CDR3 comprises 16 residues. This CDR3 is CASRSTQGPDTYEQYF. The CDR3 nucleotides are TGTGCCAGCAGATCCACTCAGGGGCCTGATACCTACGAGCAGTACTTC. Variable domain in full (rest from reference TRBV7-9 and TRBJ2-7): DTGVSQNPRHKITKRGQNVTFRCDPISEHNRLYWYRQTLGQGPEFLTYFQNEAQLEKSRLLSDRFSAERPKGSFSTLEIQRTEQGDSAMYLCASRSTQGPDTYEQYFGPGTRLTVT.

The chain couples TRBV11-3 to TRBJ2-1; 11 bases line up with TRBD2. CDR1 is SGHNT and CDR2 is YENEEA in the germline V gene. The length of the CDR3 is 15 residues. The V gene end was trimmed by 4 bases and the J gene end by 7 bases; junction bases not matched to a gene: 6. CDR3 region: CASSSGLAELNEQFF. Written as DNA, the CDR3 is TGTGCCAGCAGCTCGGGACTAGCGGAGCTAAATGAGCAGTTCTTC.

This rearrangement joins TRBV30 to TRBJ1-1, with D unclear. The V end was cut by 3 bases, the J end by 5 bases, with 16 bases between. The V gene's germline CDR1 is GTSNPN and CDR2 SVGIG (reference sequence). There are 14 residues in the CDR3. CDR3 sequence: CAWSSGGGITEAFF. Written as DNA, the CDR3 is TGTGCCTGGAGCTCTGGCGGAGGGATAACTGAAGCTTTCTTT.

The CDR3 DNA follows: TGTGCCAGCAATAGCGGGAACTCCTACAATGAGCAGTTCTTC. Translating gives CASNSGNSYNEQFF. J is TRBJ2-1 and V is TRBV7-2; TRBD2 matches at 8 bases. From germline, CDR1 is SGHTA and CDR2 FQGNSA. With 7 bases clipped from V and 0 bases from J, the junction kept 2 bases outside the gene matches. The CDR3 covers 14 residues.

V gene TRBV2 combines with J gene TRBJ2-2; the D gene is possibly TRBD1 (5 bases). Trimming shortened V by 7 bases and J by 8 bases, and 14 bases separated the two germline ends. The CDR3 loop spans 13 amino acids. The V gene's germline CDR1 is SNHLY and CDR2 FYNNEI. For the CDR3, the DNA is TGTGCCAGCAACGCCAGGGCTGTTGGGGAGCTGTTTTTT. It specifies CASNARAVGELFF.

J is TRBJ1-1 and V is TRBV10-1; 7 bases align to TRBD1. CDR1 and CDR2 (germline): WNHNN, SYGVQD (reference sequence). V lost 2 bases and J lost 4; bases outside the gene matches: 1. The CDR3 runs to 13 residues. CDR3 residues: CASSEHRGTEAFF. The DNA for the CDR3 is TGCGCCAGCAGTGAGCACAGGGGCACTGAAGCTTTCTTT.

The rearrangement links TRBV7-6 to TRBJ1-1; D uncertain. Germline V CDR1 and CDR2: SGHVS, FNYEAQ. The CDR3 is 13 residues long. The V end lost 3 bases, the J end lost 2 bases, and 7 bases lay between the germline ends. The CDR3 sequence is CASSFNSNTEAFF. CDR3 bases: TGTGCCAGCAGCTTTAACAGTAACACTGAAGCTTTCTTT.

Remarks on this clone: The germline gene is not matched at one end of the junction; a read error may be the cause. CDR3: CASSLWASGSETQYF. The CDR3 DNA sequence: TGTGCTAGCAGCTTATGGGCTAGCGGGAGTGAGACCCAGTACTTC. The rearrangement links TRBV7-7 to TRBJ2-5; the match to TRBD2 covers 10 bases. Germline V gene data show CDR1 as SSHAT and CDR2 as FNYEAQ (reference sequence). CDR3 length: 15 residues.

The chain combines TRBV7-2 with TRBJ1-4; 8 nucleotides agree with TRBD1. CDR3 size: 15 residues. The ends lost 2 bases at V and 5 bases at J; junction bases unmatched: 4. Looked up from germline, CDR1 is SGHTA and CDR2 is FQGNSA. The CDR3 region has the DNA TGTGCCAGCAGCTTAAGGCAGGGGGCAAATGAAAAACTGTTTTTT. Translating gives CASSLRQGANEKLFF.

The chain joins TRBV18 to TRBJ1-4, with TRBD1 identical over 8 bases. The V segment lost 3 bases and the J segment 8 bases; nucleotides outside the gene matches: 11. The CDR3 is 16 residues long. The germline gives CDR1 KGHSH, CDR2 LQKENI. CDR3 sequence: CASSPRKGQGDEKLFF. The CDR3 DNA follows: TGTGCCAGCTCACCGCGTAAAGGACAGGGAGACGAAAAACTGTTTTTT.